The 9 T cell receptor beta chains given below trace back to one sample, sequenced in a study of early T cells in non-severe SARS-CoV-2 infection. From the 5' RACE reads, TCRdb called clonotypes with MiXCR, one entry per CDR3 protein. The sample yields tens of thousands of distinct CDR3 sequences, 13% seen once. The sequenced material came from whole blood. The source of these receptors is an adult who was a healthcare worker with PCR-confirmed SARS-CoV-2 infection or an uninfected control (not recorded which).

CDR3 sequence: CASRPGTGRDPLHF. CDR3 in DNA: TGTGCCAGCAGGCCTGGGACAGGGCGCGATCCCCTCCACTTT. The rearrangement joins TRBV6-5 to TRBJ1-6; 9 positions agree with TRBD1. CDR3 size: 14 residues. Trimming took 6 bases from V and 13 from J; bases not matched to a gene: 10. The germline V gene encodes CDR1 MNHEY and CDR2 SVGAGI.

This clonotype was recorded at least ten times. V and J are TRBV12-3 or TRBV12-4 and TRBJ2-7; 8 bases are shared with TRBD1. This CDR3 has 15 residues. Trimming cost V 4 bases and J 5 bases; bases outside gene matches: 10. Here the CDR3 reads CASSSFRDRPNEQYF. The CDR3 DNA reads TGTGCCAGCAGTTCGTTCCGGGACAGGCCCAACGAGCAGTACTTC.

The chain uses TRBV7-8 and TRBJ2-7; no reliable D call. Germline CDR1 reads SGHVS; CDR2 reads FQNEAQ. The V gene lost 4 bases and the J gene lost 2 bases, with 6 bases spanning the gap. The CDR3 covers 12 residues. CDR3 in DNA: TGTGCCAGCAGCTCGAAGGCCTACGAGCAGTACTTC. This translates into CASSSKAYEQYF.

This clonotype showed up just a few times. The chain uses TRBV20-1 and TRBJ1-1; no reliable D call. The CDR3 is 14 residues long. Germline V gene lookup returns CDR1 DFQATT and CDR2 SNEGSKA (reference sequence). V was trimmed by 0 bases and J by 1 base, leaving 9 bases between them. The CDR3 region is CSARDVRTNTEAFF. Here the CDR3 DNA reads TGCAGTGCTAGAGATGTCAGGACGAACACTGAAGCTTTCTTT.

The chain employs TRBV16 and TRBJ1-2; TRBD1 agrees at 7 bases. Per the germline V gene, CDR1 is KGHSY and CDR2 is FQNENV. There are 15 residues in the CDR3. J gave up 4 bases and V 7 bases, and 12 bases lay outside the gene matches. The CDR3 region is CASTNPGRGVYGYTF. Here the CDR3 DNA reads TGTGCCAGCACCAACCCCGGCAGGGGGGTCTATGGCTACACCTTC.

This clonotype was counted at least ten times. The CDR3 region is CAISESEMELPQETQYF. The CDR3 DNA reads TGTGCCATCAGTGAGTCAGAGATGGAATTACCCCAAGAGACCCAGTACTTC. The genes are TRBV10-3 and TRBJ2-5, with D hard to call. Trimming removed 0 bases at V and 1 base at J, with 15 bases between. CDR1 and CDR2 (germline): ENHRY, SYGVKD. The CDR3 length is 17 residues.

This clonotype was picked up many times. The chain combines TRBV6-5 with TRBJ2-5; tentative D call: TRBD2 (6 bases). This CDR3 has 16 amino acids. From germline, CDR1 is MNHEY and CDR2 SVGAGI. Trimming took 6 bases from V and 2 from J, leaving 19 bases between them. The CDR3 sequence: CASRHTGTRIQETQYF. CDR3 bases: TGTGCCAGCAGACATACCGGGACTCGAATTCAAGAGACCCAGTACTTC.

The chain employs TRBV7-8 and TRBJ2-7; unclear D gene. The germline V gene has CDR1 SGHVS and CDR2 FQNEAQ. The germline V and J ends were trimmed by 1 base and 4 bases, with 8 bases remaining between them. The CDR3 has 13 residues. The CDR3 spells CASSLGPKYEQYF. CDR3 nucleotide sequence: TGTGCCAGCAGCTTAGGACCAAAATACGAGCAGTACTTC. Together with reference TRBV7-8 and TRBJ2-7, the CDR3 gives the full variable domain: GAGVSQSPRYKVAKRGQDVALRCDPISGHVSLFWYQQALGQGPEFLTYFQNEAQLDKSGLPSDRFFAERPEGSVSTLKIQRTQQEDSAVYLCASSLGPKYEQYFGPGTRLTVT.

This clonotype came up a few times. This chain joins TRBV19 and TRBJ1-2; D perhaps matches TRBD1 (5 bases). CDR3 length: 13 residues. V lost 7 bases, J lost 0 bases, and 9 bases lay in between. Per germline, CDR1 LNHDA and CDR2 SQIVND (reference sequence). The CDR3: CASTLGANYGYTF. The DNA for the CDR3 is TGTGCCAGTACCTTAGGGGCTAACTATGGCTACACCTTC.